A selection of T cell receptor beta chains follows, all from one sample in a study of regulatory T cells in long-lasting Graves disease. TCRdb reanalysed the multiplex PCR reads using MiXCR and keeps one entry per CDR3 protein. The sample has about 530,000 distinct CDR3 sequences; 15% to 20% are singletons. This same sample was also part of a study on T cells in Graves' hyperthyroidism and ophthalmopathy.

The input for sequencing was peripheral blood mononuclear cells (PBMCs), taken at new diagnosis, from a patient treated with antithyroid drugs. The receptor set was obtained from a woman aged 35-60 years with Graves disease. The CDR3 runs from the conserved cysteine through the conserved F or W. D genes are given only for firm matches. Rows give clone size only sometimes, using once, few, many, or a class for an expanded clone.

TGTGCCAGCAGCGTAGGGGCGGATAGCAATCAGCCCCAGCATTTT	CASSVGADSNQPQHF	TRBV9	TRBJ1-5	few	.
TGTGCCAGCAGCAAAGTGGGCGGGGGTTCTCGCACCGGGGAGCTGTTTTTT	CASSKVGGGSRTGELFF	TRBV12-3/TRBV12-4	TRBJ2-2	many	TRBD2
TGCGCCAGCAGCGAAGAGAGCGGGGGCCTCACAGATACGCAGTATTTT	CASSEESGGLTDTQYF	TRBV5-1	TRBJ2-3	many	TRBD2
TGTGCCAACAGTTACTCGACAGGGAGAGAGACCCAGTACTTC	CANSYSTGRETQYF	TRBV6-5	TRBJ2-5	.	TRBD1
TGTGCCAGCAGCTTTGGGACAGGGGACGAGACCCAGTACTTC	CASSFGTGDETQYF	TRBV7-9	TRBJ2-5	.	TRBD1
TGTGCCAGCAGCGGCGCGGGACTAGCGGAGAACAATGAGCAGTTCTTC	CASSGAGLAENNEQFF	TRBV5-4	TRBJ2-1	.	TRBD2
TGTGCCAGCAGCCGAGCCGGCGGCGCTAATGAAAAACTGTTTTTT	CASSRAGGANEKLFF	TRBV5-4	TRBJ1-4	.	.
TGTGCCAGCAGTGAATTCCAGGATCAGCCCCAGCATTTT	CASSEFQDQPQHF	TRBV6-1	TRBJ1-5	many	.
TGTGCCAGCAGCGGAGAGGCCGGACGAAGTAGCACAGATACGCAGTATTTT	CASSGEAGRSSTDTQYF	TRBV7-6	TRBJ2-3	.	.
TGTGCCAGCAAGGTCGAAGAGACCCAGTACTTC	CASKVEETQYF	TRBV2	TRBJ2-5	many	.
TGTGCCAGCAGGTTGGACAGGGAAGCTTCCCAGCATTTT	CASRLDREASQHF	TRBV2	TRBJ1-5	many	TRBD1
TGTGCCACCAGCAGACGACTTGAGGGACAGAGTAATGAAAAACTGTTTTTT	CATSRRLEGQSNEKLFF	TRBV15	TRBJ1-4	many	TRBD1
TGTGCCAGCAGTTTACGGGGTCCTTGGAATTCACCCCTCCACTTT	CASSLRGPWNSPLHF	TRBV27	TRBJ1-6	.	.
TGTGTCATCGGCTGGGCACCCGGGATGGGTGAGCAGTTCTTC	CVIGWAPGMGEQFF	TRBV10-3	TRBJ2-1	.	.
TGCAGTGCTAGTGTTTTTTACAATGAGCAGTTCTTC	CSASVFYNEQFF	TRBV20-1	TRBJ2-1	many	.
TGTGCCAGCAGACGACCTAGCGGGGGGGCAGATACGCAGTATTTT	CASRRPSGGADTQYF	TRBV27	TRBJ2-3	many	TRBD2
TGTGCCAGCAGTTTAGGGCCAGGGAATGGAAACACCATATATTTT	CASSLGPGNGNTIYF	TRBV6-5	TRBJ1-3	.	.
TGCGGTGCTAGAGATTTGGACAGGGGGCGGCACGAGCAGTACTTC	CGARDLDRGRHEQYF	TRBV20-1	TRBJ2-7	.	TRBD1